This is a list of T cell receptor beta chains from one sample in a study of tumor and adjacent non-tumor tissue in lung cancer. One entry per CDR3 protein, called by TCRdb with MiXCR from the multiplex PCR reads. Seen here are under 95,000 distinct CDR3 sequences, approximately 78% observed once, and the top ten hold roughly half. Sequenced sample: distant non-tumor lung tissue. Receptors originate from a man between 60 and 70 years old with non-small cell lung cancer. Both conserved end residues are part of each CDR3. A D gene is named only where the DNA matches it firmly. Size tells how often a clone was seen (once, few, many) or the class of an expanded clone, and some rows leave it out.

J gene | D gene | clone size | V gene | CDR3 length | CDR3 protein | CDR3 DNA
TRBJ2-7 | . | . | TRBV6-5 | 15 | CVSIYHWGGDYEQYF | TGCGTCAGCATTTACCACTGGGGCGGGGACTACGAGCAGTACTTC
TRBJ2-2 | . | once | TRBV5-4 | 18 | CASSLDGQLQTNTGELFF | TGTGCCAGCAGCTTGGATGGTCAGCTGCAAACAAATACCGGGGAGCTGTTTTTT
TRBJ1-2 | . | . | TRBV20-1 | 14 | CSASGHVEGYGYTF | TGCAGTGCTAGTGGGCATGTAGAGGGCTATGGCTACACCTTC
TRBJ2-7 | . | . | TRBV5-1 | 12 | CASSPGPHDQYF | TGCGCCAGCAGCCCAGGACCCCACGATCAGTACTTC
TRBJ1-5 | . | . | TRBV11-2 | 15 | CVSSTGDDSNQPQHF | TGTGTCAGCAGCACCGGAGACGATAGCAATCAGCCCCAGCATTTT
TRBJ1-1 | . | . | TRBV19 | 14 | CASTMGLSNTEAFF | TGTGCCAGTACTATGGGACTGAGTAACACTGAAGCTTTCTTT
TRBJ2-1 | . | . | TRBV6-6 | 12 | CASSYGRGTIFF | TGTGCCAGTAGTTACGGACGGGGCACAATATTCTTC
TRBJ2-5 | . | . | TRBV29-1 | 16 | CGVEDLELAGQETQYF | TGCGGCGTTGAAGATCTTGAATTGGCGGGACAAGAGACTCAGTACTTC
TRBJ2-2 | TRBD1 | . | TRBV4-2 | 15 | CESSQGTGDTGELFF | TGTGAGAGCAGCCAAGGGACAGGGGACACCGGGGAGTTGTTTTTT
TRBJ2-1 | TRBD1 | . | TRBV11-2 | 15 | CASSTDRASYNEQFF | TGTGCCAGCAGCACCGACAGGGCTTCCTACAATGAGCAGTTCTTC
TRBJ2-5 | . | . | TRBV11-3 | 14 | CASSKTVREEIQYF | TGTGCCAGCAGCAAAACGGTCAGGGAAGAGATCCAATACTTC
TRBJ1-1 | TRBD1 | once | TRBV20-1 | 13 | CSAHRGPGTEAFF | TGCAGCGCCCACAGGGGGCCGGGCACTGAAGCTTTCTTT
TRBJ1-6 | . | . | TRBV5-1 | 14 | CASSLGQVSPPLHF | TGCGCCAGCAGTTTGGGACAAGTCAGTCCACCCCTCCACTTT
TRBJ2-1 | TRBD1 | . | TRBV11-3 | 18 | CASSLDRGGTGKIGEQFF | TGTGCCAGCAGCTTAGACAGAGGAGGGACAGGGAAAATTGGTGAGCAGTTCTTC
TRBJ2-7 | . | . | TRBV6-1 | 15 | CASSESFLQAYEQYF | TGTGCCAGTAGTGAGAGTTTCTTACAGGCCTACGAGCAGTACTTC
TRBJ2-3 | . | . | TRBV4-2 | 17 | CASSPLGGRGATDTQYF | TGTGCAAGCAGCCCCTTAGGGGGCAGGGGGGCCACAGATACGCAGTATTTT
TRBJ2-3 | . | . | TRBV11-3 | 13 | CASGFQGADTQYF | TGTGCCAGCGGCTTTCAAGGGGCAGATACGCAATATTTT
TRBJ1-1 | . | . | TRBV29-1 | 12 | CITKEGETVAFF | TGCATCACCAAAGAGGGGGAAACTGTAGCTTTCTTT
TRBJ2-7 | . | . | TRBV11-2 | 17 | CASSLDGRHVGIYEHYF | TGTGCTAGCAGCTTAGACGGAAGGCACGTGGGAATCTACGAGCATTACTTC
TRBJ2-1 | TRBD2 | . | TRBV7-3 | 14 | CASSPSGGRSEQFF | TGTGCCAGCAGCCCTAGCGGGGGCCGCAGTGAGCAGTTCTTC
TRBJ1-1 | TRBD1 | . | TRBV11-2 | 18 | CACSLENRQGPLNTEAFF | TGTGCCTGTAGCTTGGAAAATAGACAGGGGCCCTTGAACACTGAAGCTTTCTTT
TRBJ2-7 | . | . | TRBV4-3 | 17 | CTSSQGIRTGAAYEQYF | TGCACCAGCAGCCAAGGAATCAGGACGGGGGCCGCCTACGAGCAGTACTTC
TRBJ2-2 | . | . | TRBV5-1 | 15 | CSISPQGADTGELFF | TGCTCCATCAGCCCCCAGGGCGCGGATACCGGGGAGCTGTTTTTT
TRBJ2-5 | . | . | TRBV12-3/TRBV12-4 | 17 | CTSSLGLERKGQETQYF | TGTACCAGCAGTTTGGGACTGGAGCGGAAGGGGCAAGAGACCCAGTACTTC
TRBJ1-2 | TRBD1 | . | TRBV11-2 | 13 | CTSSLDRGSGYTF | TGTACTAGCAGCTTGGACAGGGGAAGTGGCTACACCTTC